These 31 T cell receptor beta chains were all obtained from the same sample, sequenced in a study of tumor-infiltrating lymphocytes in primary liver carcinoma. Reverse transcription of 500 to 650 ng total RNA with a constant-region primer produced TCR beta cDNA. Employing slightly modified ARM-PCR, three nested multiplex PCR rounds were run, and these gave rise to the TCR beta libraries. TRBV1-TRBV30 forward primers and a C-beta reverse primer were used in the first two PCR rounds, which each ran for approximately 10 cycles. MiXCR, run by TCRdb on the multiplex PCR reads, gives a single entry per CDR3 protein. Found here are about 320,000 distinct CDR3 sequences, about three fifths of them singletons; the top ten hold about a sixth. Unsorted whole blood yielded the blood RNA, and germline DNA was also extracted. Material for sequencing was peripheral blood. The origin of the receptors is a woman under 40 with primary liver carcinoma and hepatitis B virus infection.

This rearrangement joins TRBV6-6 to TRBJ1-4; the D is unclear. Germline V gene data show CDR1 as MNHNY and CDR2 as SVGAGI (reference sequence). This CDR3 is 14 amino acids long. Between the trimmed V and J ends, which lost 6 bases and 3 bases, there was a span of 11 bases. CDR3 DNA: TGTGCCAGCAGCACACTCGTGGCTAATGAAAAACTGTTTTTT. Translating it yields CASSTLVANEKLFF.

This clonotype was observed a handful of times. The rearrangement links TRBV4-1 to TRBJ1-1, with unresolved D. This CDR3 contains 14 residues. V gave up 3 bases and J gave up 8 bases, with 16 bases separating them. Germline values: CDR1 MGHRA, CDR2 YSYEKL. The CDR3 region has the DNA TGCGCCAGCAGCCAGTTAATAGGAATAGGGGAAGCTTTCTTT. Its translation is CASSQLIGIGEAFF.

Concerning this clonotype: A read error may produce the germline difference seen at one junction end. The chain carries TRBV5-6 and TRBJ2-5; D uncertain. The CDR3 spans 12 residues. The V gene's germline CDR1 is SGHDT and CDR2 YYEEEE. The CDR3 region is CANSLRPETQYF. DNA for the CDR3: TGTGCCAACAGCTTGAGGCCGGAGACCCAGTACTTC.

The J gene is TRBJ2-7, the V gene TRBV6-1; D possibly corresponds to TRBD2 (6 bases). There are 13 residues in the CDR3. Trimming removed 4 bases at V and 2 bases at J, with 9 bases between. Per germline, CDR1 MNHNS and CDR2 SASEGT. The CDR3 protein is CASSVSGPYEQYF. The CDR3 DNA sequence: TGTGCCAGCAGTGTTAGCGGCCCCTACGAGCAGTACTTC.

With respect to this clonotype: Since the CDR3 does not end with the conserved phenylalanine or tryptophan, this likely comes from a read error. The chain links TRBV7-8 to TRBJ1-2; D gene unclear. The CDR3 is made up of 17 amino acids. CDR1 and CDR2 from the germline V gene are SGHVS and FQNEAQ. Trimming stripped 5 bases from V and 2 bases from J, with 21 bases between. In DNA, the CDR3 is TGTGCCAGCAGCCGGCTAGGACCGACATCCCAAAACTATGGCTACACCATC. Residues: CASSRLGPTSQNYGYTI.

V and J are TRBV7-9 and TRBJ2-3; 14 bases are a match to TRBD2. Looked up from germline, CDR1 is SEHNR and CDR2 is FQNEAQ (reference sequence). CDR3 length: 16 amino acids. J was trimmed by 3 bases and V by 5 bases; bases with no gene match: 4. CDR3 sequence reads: CASSRGTSGRTDTQYF. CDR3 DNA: TGTGCCAGCAGCCGAGGGACTAGCGGGAGAACAGATACGCAGTATTTT.

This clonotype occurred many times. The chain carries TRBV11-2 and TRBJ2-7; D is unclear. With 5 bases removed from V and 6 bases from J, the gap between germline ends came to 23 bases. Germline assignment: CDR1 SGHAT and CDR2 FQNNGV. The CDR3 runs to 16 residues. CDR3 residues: CASSRIEAIEAGEQYF. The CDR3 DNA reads TGTGCCAGCAGCCGTATTGAAGCGATCGAGGCTGGCGAGCAGTACTTC.

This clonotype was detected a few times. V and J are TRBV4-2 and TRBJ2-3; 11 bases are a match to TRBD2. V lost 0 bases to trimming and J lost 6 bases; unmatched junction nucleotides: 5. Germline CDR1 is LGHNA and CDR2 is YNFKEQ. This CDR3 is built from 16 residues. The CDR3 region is CASSQELAGGHDTQYF. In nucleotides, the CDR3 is TGTGCCAGCAGCCAAGAGCTAGCGGGAGGTCATGATACGCAGTATTTT.

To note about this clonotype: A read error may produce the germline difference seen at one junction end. The CDR3 sequence: CASSWGNEKFF. As DNA, the CDR3 is TGTGCCAGTAGCTGGGGCAATGAGAAGTTCTTC. The gene calls are TRBV13 and TRBJ2-1, with a weak D call TRBD1 (5 bases). The CDR3 sequence is 11 residues long. Germline loops: CDR1 PRHDT, CDR2 FYEKMQ (reference sequence). Full variable domain (outside the CDR3, taken from reference TRBV13 and TRBJ2-1): AAGVIQSPRHLIKEKRETATLKCYPIPRHDTVYWYQQGPGQDPQFLISFYEKMQSDKGSIPDRFSAQQFSDYHSELNMSSLELGDSALYFCASSWGNEKFFGPGTRLTVL.

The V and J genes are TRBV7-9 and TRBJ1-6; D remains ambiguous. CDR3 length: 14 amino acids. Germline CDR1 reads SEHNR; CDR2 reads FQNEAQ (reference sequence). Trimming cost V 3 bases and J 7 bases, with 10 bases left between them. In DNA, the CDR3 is TGTGCCAGCAGCTTCGGGATGTTGAATTCACCCCTCCACTTT. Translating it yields CASSFGMLNSPLHF.

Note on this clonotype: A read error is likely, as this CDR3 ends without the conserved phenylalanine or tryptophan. In nucleotides, the CDR3 is TGTGCCAGCAGCTCCGTCTTAAACTATGGCTACACCCTC. Its protein product is CASSSVLNYGYTL. This chain links TRBV11-1 with TRBJ1-2, with unresolved D. Germline V lookup: CDR1 SGHAT, CDR2 FQDESV (reference sequence). Trimming removed 4 bases at V and 2 bases at J, with 8 bases between. CDR3 length: 13 amino acids.

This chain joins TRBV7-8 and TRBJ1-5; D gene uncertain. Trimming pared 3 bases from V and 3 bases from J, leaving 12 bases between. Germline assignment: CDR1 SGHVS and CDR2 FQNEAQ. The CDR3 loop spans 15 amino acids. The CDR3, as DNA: TGTGCCAGCAGCTTCTTTGAGTCCTCCAATCAGCCCCAGCATTTT. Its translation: CASSFFESSNQPQHF.

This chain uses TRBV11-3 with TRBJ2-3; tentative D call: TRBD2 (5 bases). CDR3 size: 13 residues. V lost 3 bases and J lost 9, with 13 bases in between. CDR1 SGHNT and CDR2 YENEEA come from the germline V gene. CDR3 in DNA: TGTGCCAGCAGCTTGGAGGACGGAGTCACGCAGTATTTT. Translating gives CASSLEDGVTQYF.

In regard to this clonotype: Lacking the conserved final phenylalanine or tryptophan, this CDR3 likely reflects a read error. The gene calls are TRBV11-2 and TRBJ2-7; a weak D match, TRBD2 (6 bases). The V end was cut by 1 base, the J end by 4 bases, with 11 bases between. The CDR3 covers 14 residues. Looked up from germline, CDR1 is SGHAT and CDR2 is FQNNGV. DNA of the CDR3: TGTGCCAGCAGCTTAGCCGGGGGAGTATACGAGCAGTACTAC. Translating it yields CASSLAGGVYEQYY.

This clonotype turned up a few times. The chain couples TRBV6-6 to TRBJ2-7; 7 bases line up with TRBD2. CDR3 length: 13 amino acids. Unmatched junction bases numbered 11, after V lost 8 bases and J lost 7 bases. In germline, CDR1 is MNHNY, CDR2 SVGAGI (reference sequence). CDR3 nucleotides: TGTGCCAGCGAGGGGACTATCACGGGGGAGCAGTACTTC. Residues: CASEGTITGEQYF.

The CDR3 loop reads CASRVWTGTEKAFF. In DNA form, the CDR3 reads TGTGCCAGCAGGGTCTGGACAGGGACCGAAAAAGCTTTCTTT. This chain connects TRBV5-4 to TRBJ1-1, with 8 bases matching TRBD1. Germline lookup yields CDR1 SGHNT and CDR2 YYREEE (reference sequence). Trimming took 5 bases from V and 9 from J; bases not matched to a gene: 12. CDR3 length equals 14 residues. Complete variable domain (other parts from reference TRBV5-4 and TRBJ1-1): ETGVTQSPTHLIKTRGQQVTLRCSSQSGHNTVSWYQQALGQGPQFIFQYYREEENGRGNFPPRFSGLQFPNYSSELNVNALELDDSALYLCASRVWTGTEKAFFGQGTRLTVV.

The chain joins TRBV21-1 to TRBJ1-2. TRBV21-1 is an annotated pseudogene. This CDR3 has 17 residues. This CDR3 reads CASSPCRLDPANYGYAF. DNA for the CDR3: TGTGCCAGCAGCCCTTGTCGGTTAGACCCTGCTAACTATGGCTACGCCTTC.

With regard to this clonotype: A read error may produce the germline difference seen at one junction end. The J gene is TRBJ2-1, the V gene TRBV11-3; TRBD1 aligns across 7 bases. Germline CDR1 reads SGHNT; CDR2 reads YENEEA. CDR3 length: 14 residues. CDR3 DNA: TGTCCCAGCAGTGAGGGACAGTGCTACAATGAGCAGTTCTTC. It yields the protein CPSSEGQCYNEQFF.

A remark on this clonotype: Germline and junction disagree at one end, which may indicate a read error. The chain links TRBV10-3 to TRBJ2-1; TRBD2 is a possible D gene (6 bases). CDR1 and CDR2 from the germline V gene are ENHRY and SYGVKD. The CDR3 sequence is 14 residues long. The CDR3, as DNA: TGTGCCATTAGTGAGCCTGGAGGGGTTGGTGAGCAGTTCTTC. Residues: CAISEPGGVGEQFF.

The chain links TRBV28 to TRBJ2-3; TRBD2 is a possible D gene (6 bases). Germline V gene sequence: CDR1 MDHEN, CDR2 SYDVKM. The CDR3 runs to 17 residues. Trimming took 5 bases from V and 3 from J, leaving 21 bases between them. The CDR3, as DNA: TGTGCCAGCAGTCTTCTGGCGGGGCCAGCCGGGACAGATACGCAGTATTTT. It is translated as CASSLLAGPAGTDTQYF. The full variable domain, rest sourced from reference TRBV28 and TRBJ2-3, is DVKVTQSSRYLVKRTGEKVFLECVQDMDHENMFWYRQDPGLGLRLIYFSYDVKMKEKGDIPEGYSVSREKKERFSLILESASTNQTSMYLCASSLLAGPAGTDTQYFGPGTRLTVL.

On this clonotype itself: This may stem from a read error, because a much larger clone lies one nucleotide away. The CDR3 DNA follows: TGCGCCAGCAGCCAAGAGTTCTGCCCTGGGGTTGCCGGGGAGCTGTTTTTT. Its protein product is CASSQEFCPGVAGELFF. The V call is TRBV4-3, the J call TRBJ2-2, with D uncertain. The V gene's germline CDR1 is LGHNA and CDR2 YSLEER. V lost 0 bases and J 6 bases, leaving 17 bases between the germline ends. This CDR3 region has 17 residues.

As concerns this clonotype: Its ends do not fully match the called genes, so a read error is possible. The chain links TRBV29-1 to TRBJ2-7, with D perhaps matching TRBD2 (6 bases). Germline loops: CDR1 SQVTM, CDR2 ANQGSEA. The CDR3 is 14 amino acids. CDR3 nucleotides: TGCAGCGCCCTGATCGGGACTTCAGCCTACGGGCAGTACTTC. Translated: CSALIGTSAYGQYF.

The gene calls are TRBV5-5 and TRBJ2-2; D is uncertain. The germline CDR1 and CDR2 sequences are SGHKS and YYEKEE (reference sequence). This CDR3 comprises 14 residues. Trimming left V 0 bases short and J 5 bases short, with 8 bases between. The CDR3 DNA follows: TGTGCCAGCAGCTTGGGGGGTGCGACCGGGGAGCTGTTTTTT. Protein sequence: CASSLGGATGELFF.

DNA of the CDR3: TGTGCCAGCAGCTTGAGCCTCAGGGGGCCCGAGTTCCCGAACACTGAAGCTTTCTTT. Protein sequence: CASSLSLRGPEFPNTEAFF. The chain is built from TRBV5-6 and TRBJ1-1, with 8 bases fitting TRBD1. CDR3 size: 19 residues. Germline V gene lookup returns CDR1 SGHDT and CDR2 YYEEEE. After removal of 1 base from V and 1 base from J, the junction contained 15 bases not matched to a gene.

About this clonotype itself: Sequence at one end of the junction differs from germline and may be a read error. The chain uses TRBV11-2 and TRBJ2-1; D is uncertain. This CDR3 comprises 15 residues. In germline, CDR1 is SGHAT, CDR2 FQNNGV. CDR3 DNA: TGTGCCAGCAGCCTTGAGAGTAGTGGCTACAAAGAGCAGTTCTTC. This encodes CASSLESSGYKEQFF.

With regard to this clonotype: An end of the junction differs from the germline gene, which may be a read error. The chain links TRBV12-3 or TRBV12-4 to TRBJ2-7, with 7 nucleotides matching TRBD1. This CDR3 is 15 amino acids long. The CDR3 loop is CASSSQGVSTYEQYF. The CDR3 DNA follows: TGTGCTAGCAGTTCCCAGGGGGTGTCGACCTACGAGCAGTACTTC.

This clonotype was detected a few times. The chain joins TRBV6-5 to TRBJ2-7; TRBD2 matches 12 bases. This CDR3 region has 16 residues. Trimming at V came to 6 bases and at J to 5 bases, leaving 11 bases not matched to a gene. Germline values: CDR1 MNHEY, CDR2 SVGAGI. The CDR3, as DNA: TGTGCCAGCAGACCTCAGACTAGCGGGAGAGGGAACGAGCAGTACTTC. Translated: CASRPQTSGRGNEQYF.

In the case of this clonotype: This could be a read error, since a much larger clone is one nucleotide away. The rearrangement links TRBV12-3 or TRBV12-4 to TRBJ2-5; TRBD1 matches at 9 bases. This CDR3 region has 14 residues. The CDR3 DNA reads TGTGCCAGCAGTGGGGGACAGGGCATGGAGATCCAGTACTTC. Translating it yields CASSGGQGMEIQYF.

This CDR3 reads CASSLVGQAGETQYF. The CDR3 bases are TGTGCCAGCAGTTTAGTTGGACAGGCGGGCGAGACCCAGTACTTC. This chain connects TRBV12-3 or TRBV12-4 to TRBJ2-5, with 7 bases identical to TRBD1. This CDR3 is built from 15 residues. The V segment lost 1 base and the J segment 5 bases; nucleotides outside the gene matches: 7.

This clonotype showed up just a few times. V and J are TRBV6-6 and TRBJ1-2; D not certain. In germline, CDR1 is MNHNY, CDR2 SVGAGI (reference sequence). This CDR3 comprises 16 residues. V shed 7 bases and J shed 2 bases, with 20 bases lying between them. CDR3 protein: CASNYGLKNYNYGYTF. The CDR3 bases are TGTGCCAGCAACTACGGTCTCAAAAACTACAACTATGGCTACACCTTC.

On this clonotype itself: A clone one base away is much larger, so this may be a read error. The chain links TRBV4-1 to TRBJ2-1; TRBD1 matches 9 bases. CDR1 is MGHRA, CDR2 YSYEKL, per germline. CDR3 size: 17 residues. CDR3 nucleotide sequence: TGCGCCAGCAGCCAAGGACTCCGGGACAGGGAGGACAATGGGCAGTTCTTC. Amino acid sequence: CASSQGLRDREDNGQFF.